The next 24 T cell receptor beta chains were all read from a single sample in a study of blood T cell repertoires in COVID-19 (dated by TCRdb to the early 2020s). The library was produced with the immunoSEQ multiplex PCR assay. The table comes from immuneACCESS by way of TCRdb, which keeps in-frame sequences with V and J called. Part of the clones is missing from these tables; in studies checked, under half for an unresolved V gene and the rest for unknown reasons. The sample table lists 150,000 to 200,000 clones, about 86% of them with a count of one. The biggest ten clones account for about an eighth of the sample. The sequenced material came from peripheral blood. Every receptor here comes from a woman aged 70 to 79 with COVID-19, enrolled during active disease.

This rearrangement joins TRBV2 to TRBJ2-7; D might be TRBD1 (5 bases). The CDR3 has 14 amino acids. Trimming pared 4 bases from V and 4 bases from J, leaving 14 bases between. In germline, CDR1 is SNHLY, CDR2 FYNNEI. CDR3 loop: CASSVTGAQYEQYF. The DNA of the CDR3 is TGTGCCAGCAGTGTAACAGGTGCTCAATACGAGCAGTACTTC.

This rearrangement joins TRBV9 to TRBJ2-7; TRBD1 agrees at 8 bases. This CDR3 has 16 residues. The J segment lost 1 base and the V segment lost 0 bases, leaving 6 bases of the junction unmatched. CDR1 and CDR2 (germline): SGDLS, YYNGEE. The CDR3 sequence is CASSVASGGPSYEQYF. DNA for the CDR3: TGTGCCAGCAGCGTAGCCTCAGGGGGCCCTTCCTACGAGCAGTACTTC.

This chain links TRBV19 with TRBJ2-7, with 10 nucleotides matching TRBD2. The trim removed 5 bases at V and 7 bases at J, leaving 8 bases unmatched. The CDR3 runs to 14 residues. Germline values: CDR1 LNHDA, CDR2 SQIVND (reference sequence). CDR3 sequence: CASSEAGGLGEQYF. CDR3 sequence (DNA): TGTGCCAGTAGTGAAGCGGGAGGGCTGGGAGAGCAGTACTTC.

The chain is built from TRBV28 and TRBJ2-5, with 11 bases identical to TRBD1. In germline, CDR1 is MDHEN, CDR2 SYDVKM. The ends lost 7 bases at V and 6 bases at J; junction bases unmatched: 1. This CDR3 is 12 amino acids long. The CDR3 DNA reads TGTGCCAGCAAGGACAGGGGGCAGACCCAGTACTTC. Translating gives CASKDRGQTQYF.

This clone appeared once. J is TRBJ1-1 and V is TRBV11-2; perhaps TRBD1 as D (6 bases). The germline gives CDR1 SGHAT, CDR2 FQNNGV. Trimming shortened V by 5 bases and J by 4 bases, and 14 bases separated the two germline ends. This CDR3 contains 14 residues. This chain's CDR3 is CASSLQGSGTEAFF. The CDR3 region has the DNA TGTGCCAGCAGCCTACAGGGCTCGGGCACTGAAGCTTTCTTT.

This chain links TRBV28 with TRBJ2-7; TRBD1 agrees at 7 bases. This CDR3 region has 13 residues. From germline, CDR1 is MDHEN and CDR2 SYDVKM. J gave up 0 bases and V 7 bases, and 3 bases lay outside the gene matches. As DNA, the CDR3 is TGTGCCAGCACTCCAGGGGGCTCCTACGAGCAGTACTTC. This codes for CASTPGGSYEQYF.

The CDR3 is CASSPTASGTYEQYF. The DNA for the CDR3 is TGTGCCAGCAGCCCGACGGCTAGCGGGACCTACGAGCAGTACTTC. This chain uses TRBV5-4 with TRBJ2-7; 9 bases are shared with TRBD2. Germline V CDR1 and CDR2: SGHNT, YYREEE (reference sequence). The trim removed 4 bases at V and 2 bases at J, leaving 7 bases unmatched. This CDR3 has 15 amino acids. The full variable domain, rest sourced from reference TRBV5-4 and TRBJ2-7, is ETGVTQSPTHLIKTRGQQVTLRCSSQSGHNTVSWYQQALGQGPQFIFQYYREEENGRGNFPPRFSGLQFPNYSSELNVNALELDDSALYLCASSPTASGTYEQYFGPGTRLTVT.

The V call is TRBV5-1, the J call TRBJ1-5; D might be TRBD1 (5 bases). Germline CDR1 reads SGHRS; CDR2 reads YFSETQ. Trimming cost V 4 bases and J 6 bases, with 17 bases left between them. This CDR3 is 15 amino acids long. The CDR3 region is CASSREGSVSQPQHF. The DNA of the CDR3 is TGCGCCAGCAGCCGGGAGGGGTCGGTCTCTCAGCCCCAGCATTTT. The full variable domain, in which reference TRBV5-1 and TRBJ1-5 provide the parts outside the CDR3, is KAGVTQTPRYLIKTRGQQVTLSCSPISGHRSVSWYQQTPGQGLQFLFEYFSETQRNKGNFPGRFSGRQFSNSRSEMNVSTLELGDSALYLCASSREGSVSQPQHFGDGTRLSIL.

The rearrangement uses TRBV9 and TRBJ2-5, with D perhaps matching TRBD2 (5 bases). V was trimmed by 4 bases and J by 1 base, leaving 14 bases between them. This CDR3 has 15 residues. Germline V CDR1 and CDR2: SGDLS, YYNGEE. CDR3 loop: CASSQHPRGQETQYF. The CDR3 DNA reads TGTGCCAGCAGCCAACATCCCCGGGGCCAAGAGACCCAGTACTTC.

The gene calls are TRBV5-1 and TRBJ1-1; 9 nucleotides line up with TRBD1. This CDR3 is built from 15 residues. Trimming removed 4 bases from V and 3 bases from J; junction bases left unmatched: 7. Germline V gene lookup returns CDR1 SGHRS and CDR2 YFSETQ. CDR3 sequence reads: CASSTTGTGYTEAFF. CDR3 DNA sequence: TGCGCCAGCAGCACGACCGGGACAGGGTACACTGAAGCTTTCTTT. Combining the CDR3 with reference TRBV5-1 and TRBJ1-1 gives the whole variable domain KAGVTQTPRYLIKTRGQQVTLSCSPISGHRSVSWYQQTPGQGLQFLFEYFSETQRNKGNFPGRFSGRQFSNSRSEMNVSTLELGDSALYLCASSTTGTGYTEAFFGQGTRLTVV.

CDR3 residues: CASSLRPGGEQETQYF. CDR3 DNA sequence: TGTGCCAGCAGCTTACGACCGGGAGGGGAACAAGAGACCCAGTACTTC. The chain is built from TRBV7-2 and TRBJ2-5, with 8 bases matching TRBD2. Germline loops: CDR1 SGHTA, CDR2 FQGNSA. V dropped 2 bases and J dropped 2; count of bases not matched to a gene: 7. This CDR3 region has 16 residues.

The rearrangement uses TRBV4-1 and TRBJ1-1; TRBD1 is a possible D gene (6 bases). CDR1 and CDR2 from the germline V gene are MGHRA and YSYEKL. V was trimmed by 2 bases and J by 0 bases, leaving 7 bases between them. The CDR3 length is 14 residues. The CDR3 spells CASSQTGMNTEAFF. DNA for the CDR3: TGCGCCAGCAGCCAAACAGGGATGAACACTGAAGCTTTCTTT.

Written as DNA, the CDR3 is TGTGCCAGCAGCTATACAGGGGGCCCAGATACGCAGTATTTT. This gives the protein CASSYTGGPDTQYF. This chain links TRBV5-5 with TRBJ2-3; the match to TRBD1 covers 9 bases. V lost 3 bases, J lost 4 bases, and 3 bases stayed unmatched. The CDR3 has 14 residues. CDR1 and CDR2 from the germline V gene are SGHKS and YYEKEE (reference sequence).

This chain connects TRBV19 to TRBJ1-2, with TRBD1 as a possible D gene (6 bases). The germline CDR1 and CDR2 sequences are LNHDA and SQIVND (reference sequence). CDR3 length: 17 amino acids. The germline V and J ends were trimmed by 5 bases and 0 bases, with 19 bases remaining between them. CDR3 amino acids: CASSPGFRDITNYGYTF. CDR3 DNA: TGTGCCAGTAGTCCTGGCTTTAGGGACATAACTAACTATGGCTACACCTTC.

This clone was seen once. The chain has TRBV7-9 and TRBJ1-4, with a tentative D call TRBD1 (5 bases). The CDR3 runs to 14 residues. Germline CDR1 SEHNR, CDR2 FQNEAQ (reference sequence). V was pared by 3 bases and J by 8 bases, with 13 bases between. The CDR3 sequence is CASSFAGLAEKLFF. CDR3 DNA sequence: TGTGCCAGCAGCTTCGCAGGGCTAGCGGAAAAACTGTTTTTT.

The rearrangement joins TRBV5-8 to TRBJ1-5, with D perhaps TRBD1 (6 bases). The V gene lost 6 bases and the J gene lost 0 bases, with 10 bases spanning the gap. This CDR3 is built from 14 residues. CDR1 is SGHTS and CDR2 is YDEGEE in the germline V gene. The CDR3 coding sequence is TGTGCCAGCAACAGGGTCTATAGCAATCAGCCCCAGCATTTT. Residues: CASNRVYSNQPQHF.

The chain combines TRBV29-1 with TRBJ2-2; TRBD2 aligns across 13 bases. Trimming took 6 bases from V and 6 from J; bases not matched to a gene: 4. The CDR3 has 14 amino acids. Germline V gene data show CDR1 as SQVTM and CDR2 as ANQGSEA. Here the CDR3 DNA reads TGCAGCGTCCAACTAGCGGGAGGGGCCGGGGAGCTGTTTTTT. Translation: CSVQLAGGAGELFF.

The chain has TRBV11-2 and TRBJ1-3; D is ambiguous. Germline V gene sequence: CDR1 SGHAT, CDR2 FQNNGV. Trimming pared 5 bases from V and 0 bases from J, leaving 14 bases between. CDR3 length: 16 amino acids. CDR3 bases: TGTGCCAGCAGCCCGAGACAAGGTAACTCTGGAAACACCATATATTTT. This sequence encodes CASSPRQGNSGNTIYF.

This clone is a singleton in its sample. The DNA for the CDR3 is TGTGCCAGCAGGAGCGGGATCGGTGGCGAGCAGTACTTC. Its translation: CASRSGIGGEQYF. The chain carries TRBV6-6 and TRBJ2-7; TRBD2 matches at 7 bases. J was trimmed by 6 bases and V by 6 bases; bases with no gene match: 8. The CDR3 covers 13 residues. Germline-derived CDR1 and CDR2 are MNHNY and SVGAGI (reference sequence).

As to this clone: At one of its ends the junction is not consistent with the germline gene, which may arise from a read error. The rearrangement joins TRBV30 to TRBJ1-6; D remains unclear. This CDR3 region has 12 residues. Germline CDR1 reads GTSNPN; CDR2 reads SVGIG (reference sequence). The CDR3: CAGRTRDSPLHF. CDR3 sequence (DNA): TGTGCCGGGAGGACCCGGGATTCACCCCTCCACTTT.

CDR3 amino acids: CASSNYRENYGYTF. For the CDR3, the DNA is TGTGCCAGTAGTAACTACAGGGAAAACTATGGCTACACCTTC. V usage is TRBV19 and J usage is TRBJ1-2, with D tentatively TRBD1 (6 bases). The CDR3 is 14 residues long. Germline values: CDR1 LNHDA, CDR2 SQIVND (reference sequence). V lost 4 bases, J lost 2 bases, and 11 bases lay in between.

This clone was counted once. The chain couples TRBV30 to TRBJ2-5; 8 bases are shared with TRBD1. The CDR3 contains 13 residues. Germline CDR1 and CDR2: GTSNPN and SVGIG (reference sequence). After removal of 7 bases from V and 5 bases from J, the junction contained 9 bases not matched to a gene. For the CDR3, the DNA is TGTGCCTACGATCAGGGGGCTGGGGAGACCCAGTACTTC. It translates to CAYDQGAGETQYF.

The genes are TRBV18 and TRBJ2-2, with 9 bases aligning to TRBD2. With 1 base clipped from V and 2 bases from J, the junction kept 5 bases outside the gene matches. Germline CDR1 KGHSH, CDR2 LQKENI. The CDR3 covers 17 residues. The CDR3 spells CASSPREAGGNTGELFF. CDR3 nucleotide sequence: TGTGCCAGCTCACCACGGGAAGCGGGAGGTAACACCGGGGAGCTGTTTTTT.

The chain employs TRBV7-2 and TRBJ1-4, with 8 positions matching TRBD1. J lost 7 bases, V lost 6 bases, and 4 bases had no gene match. Germline lookup yields CDR1 SGHTA and CDR2 FQGNSA. The CDR3 has 13 residues. As DNA, the CDR3 is TGTGCCAGCAGTAAGGACAGGGCTGAAAAACTGTTTTTT. Its protein product is CASSKDRAEKLFF. Combining the CDR3 with reference TRBV7-2 and TRBJ1-4 gives the whole variable domain GAGVSQSPSNKVTEKGKDVELRCDPISGHTALYWYRQSLGQGLEFLIYFQGNSAPDKSGLPSDRFSAERTGGSVSTLTIQRTQQEDSAVYLCASSKDRAEKLFFGSGTQLSVL.